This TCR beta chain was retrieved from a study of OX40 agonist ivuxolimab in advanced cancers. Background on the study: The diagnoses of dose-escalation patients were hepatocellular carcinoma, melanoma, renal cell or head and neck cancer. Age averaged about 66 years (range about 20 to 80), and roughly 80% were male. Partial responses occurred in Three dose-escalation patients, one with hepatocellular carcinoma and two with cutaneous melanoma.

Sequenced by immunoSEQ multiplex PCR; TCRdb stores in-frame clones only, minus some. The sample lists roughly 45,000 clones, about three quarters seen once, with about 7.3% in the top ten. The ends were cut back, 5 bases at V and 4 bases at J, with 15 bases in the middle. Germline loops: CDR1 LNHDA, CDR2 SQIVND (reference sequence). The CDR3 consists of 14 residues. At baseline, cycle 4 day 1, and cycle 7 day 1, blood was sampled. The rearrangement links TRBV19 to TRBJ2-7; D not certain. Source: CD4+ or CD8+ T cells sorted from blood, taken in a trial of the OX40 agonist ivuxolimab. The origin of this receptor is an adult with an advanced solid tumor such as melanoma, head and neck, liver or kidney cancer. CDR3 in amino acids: CASSLGPSQYEQYF. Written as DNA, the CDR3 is TGTGCCAGTAGTCTCGGGCCCTCTCAATACGAGCAGTACTTC.